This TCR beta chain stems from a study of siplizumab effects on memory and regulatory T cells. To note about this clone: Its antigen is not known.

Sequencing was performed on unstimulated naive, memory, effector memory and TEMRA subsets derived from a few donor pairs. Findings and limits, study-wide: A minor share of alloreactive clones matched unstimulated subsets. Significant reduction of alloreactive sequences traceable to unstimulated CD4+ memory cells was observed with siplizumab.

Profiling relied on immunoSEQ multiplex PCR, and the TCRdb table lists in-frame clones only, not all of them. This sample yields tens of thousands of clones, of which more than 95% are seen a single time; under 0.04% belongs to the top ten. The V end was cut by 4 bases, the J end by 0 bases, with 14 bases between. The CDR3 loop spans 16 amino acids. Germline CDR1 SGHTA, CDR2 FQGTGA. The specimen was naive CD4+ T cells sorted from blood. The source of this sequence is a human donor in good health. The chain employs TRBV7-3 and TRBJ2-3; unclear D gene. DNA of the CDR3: TGTGCCAGCAGCTCGAATCTACCTTCTAGCACAGATACGCAGTATTTT. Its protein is CASSSNLPSSTDTQYF.